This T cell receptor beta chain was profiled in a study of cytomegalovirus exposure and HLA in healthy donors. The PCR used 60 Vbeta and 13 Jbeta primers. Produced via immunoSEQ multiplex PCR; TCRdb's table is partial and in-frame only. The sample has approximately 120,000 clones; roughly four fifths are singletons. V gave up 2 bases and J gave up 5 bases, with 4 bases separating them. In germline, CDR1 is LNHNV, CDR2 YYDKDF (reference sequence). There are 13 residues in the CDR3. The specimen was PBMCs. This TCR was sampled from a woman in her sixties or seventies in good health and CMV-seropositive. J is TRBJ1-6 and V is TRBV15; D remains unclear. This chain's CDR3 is CATSRQNNSPLHF. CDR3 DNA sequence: TGTGCCACCAGCAGACAAAATAATTCACCCCTCCACTTT.